This TCR beta chain comes out of a study of early T cells in non-severe SARS-CoV-2 infection. TCRdb reprocessed the 5' RACE reads via MiXCR and lists one record per CDR3 protein. The repertoire holds more than 50,000 distinct CDR3 sequences, with around 9.1% as singletons. The CDR3 covers 14 residues. From germline, CDR1 is LGHDT and CDR2 YNNKEL (reference sequence). Trimming stripped 1 base from V and 4 bases from J, with 11 bases between. This clonotype was picked up many times. This TCR derives from an adult who was a healthcare worker with PCR-confirmed SARS-CoV-2 infection or an uninfected control (not recorded which). The chain joins TRBV3-1 to TRBJ2-7; TRBD1 is a possible D gene (5 bases). The specimen sequenced was whole blood. Written as DNA, the CDR3 is TGTGCCAGCAGCCAAGTTTTAGGGGCTTACGAGCAGTACTTC. Protein sequence: CASSQVLGAYEQYF.